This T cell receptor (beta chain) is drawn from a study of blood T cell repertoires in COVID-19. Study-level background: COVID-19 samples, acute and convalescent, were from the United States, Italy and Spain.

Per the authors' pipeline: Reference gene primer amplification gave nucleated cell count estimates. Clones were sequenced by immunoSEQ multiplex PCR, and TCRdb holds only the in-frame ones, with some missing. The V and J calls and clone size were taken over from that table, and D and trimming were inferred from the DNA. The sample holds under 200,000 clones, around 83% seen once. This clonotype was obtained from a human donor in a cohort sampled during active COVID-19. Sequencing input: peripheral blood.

This chain's CDR3 is CASSPRGVSGNTIYF. CDR3 sequence (DNA): TGTGCCAGCAGTCCTCGCGGGGTCTCTGGAAACACCATATATTTT. The rearrangement joins TRBV6-5 to TRBJ1-3; D unclear. Germline-derived CDR1 and CDR2 are MNHEY and SVGAGI. Trimming took off 5 bases at V and 0 bases at J, with 11 bases between the two ends. The CDR3 extends over 15 amino acids.